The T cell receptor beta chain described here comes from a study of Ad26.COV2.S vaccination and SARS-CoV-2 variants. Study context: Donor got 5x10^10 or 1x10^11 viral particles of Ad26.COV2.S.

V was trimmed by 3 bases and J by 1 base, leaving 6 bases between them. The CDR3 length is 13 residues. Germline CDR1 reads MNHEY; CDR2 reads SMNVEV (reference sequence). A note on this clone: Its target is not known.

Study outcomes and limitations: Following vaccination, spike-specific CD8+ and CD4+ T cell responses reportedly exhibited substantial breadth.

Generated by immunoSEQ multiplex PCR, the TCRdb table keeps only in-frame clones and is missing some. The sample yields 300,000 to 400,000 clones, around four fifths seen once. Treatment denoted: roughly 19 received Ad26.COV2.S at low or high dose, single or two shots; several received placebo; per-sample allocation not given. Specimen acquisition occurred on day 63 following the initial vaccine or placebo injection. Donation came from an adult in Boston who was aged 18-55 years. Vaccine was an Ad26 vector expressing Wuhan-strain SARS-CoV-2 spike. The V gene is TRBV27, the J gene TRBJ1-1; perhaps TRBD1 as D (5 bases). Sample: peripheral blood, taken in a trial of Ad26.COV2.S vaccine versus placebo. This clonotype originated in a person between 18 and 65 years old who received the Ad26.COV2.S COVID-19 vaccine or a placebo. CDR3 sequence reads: CASSFGANTEAFF. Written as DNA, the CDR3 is TGTGCCAGCAGTTTTGGGGCGAACACTGAAGCTTTCTTT.